This TCR beta chain came from a study of T cell responses to AZD1222 COVID-19 vaccine. Study-level findings and limits: Repertoire samples came only from after the peak T cell response. The reported proportion of spike-specific TCRs targeting unmutated variant regions was nearly half. Donors, mostly white British, included more females; clonal diversity was possibly underestimated. Spike-spanning, vaccine-associated CD4 TCRs were dominant at 160-218 and 743-854.

There are 15 residues in the CDR3. V lost 3 bases to trimming and J lost 0 bases, with 11 bases between them. The germline gives CDR1 MNHNS, CDR2 SASEGT. The protocol was immunoSEQ multiplex PCR, while the TCRdb copy is restricted to in-frame clones and leaves out a portion. The data contain 140,000 to 150,000 clones, around four fifths of them seen just once; the ten biggest clones take up 4.1%. Worth noting for this clone: What it recognizes is unknown.

The sequencing here drew on peripheral blood, taken on day 0 of MenACWY control vaccination. The genes are TRBV6-1 and TRBJ1-1; possible D gene TRBD1, 6 bases. The clonotype was recovered from an adult in good health. The DNA of the CDR3 is TGTGCCAGCAGTGATGGGGGGGCCCTGAACACTGAAGCTTTCTTT. Its translation is CASSDGGALNTEAFF.